Listed below are T cell receptor beta chains from one sample, sequenced in a study of blood T cell repertoires in COVID-19. Only in-frame clones appear in the TCRdb table, and some are missing; sequencing was by immunoSEQ multiplex PCR. The table has 200,000 or so clones, about 88% seen once. The sequenced sample consisted of peripheral blood. These receptors came from a man aged 25-45 years with active or convalescent COVID-19. Each CDR3 is given with its conserved first and last residue.

cdr3_length | j_call | v_call | cdr3_aa
13 | TRBJ1-5 | TRBV24-1 | CATSAGGRQPQHF
16 | TRBJ1-5 | TRBV19 | CASSIKLTDTTQPQHF
18 | TRBJ1-2 | TRBV21-1 | CASSSMGTGGHSVYGYTF
15 | TRBJ2-3 | TRBV6-4 | CASSDSSGGADTQYF
16 | TRBJ2-7 | TRBV7-9 | CASRPPGGGDFYEQYF
15 | TRBJ2-1 | TRBV21-1 | CASSNPGTGNNEQFF
15 | TRBJ1-4 | TRBV3-1/TRBV3-2 | CASSPGDRAGEKLFF
16 | TRBJ1-2 | TRBV29-1 | CSVAAGGRQGAYGYTF
12 | TRBJ1-1 | TRBV30 | CAWSRDRGGAFF
14 | TRBJ1-1 | TRBV18 | CASSPQTGGTEAFF
17 | TRBJ1-5 | TRBV2 | CASSVGQGVGDNQPQHF
18 | TRBJ2-2 | TRBV9 | CASSPELLPGGGAGELFF
14 | TRBJ1-4 | TRBV7-9 | CASSLAEIQEKLFF
13 | TRBJ1-1 | TRBV29-1 | CSVRRGTDTEAFF
14 | TRBJ2-3 | TRBV19 | CASSPTSRRDTQYF
16 | TRBJ2-3 | TRBV7-8 | CASSLVDRVSADTQYF
14 | TRBJ1-2 | TRBV29-1 | CSVDRDSSNYGYTF
15 | TRBJ1-1 | TRBV7-2 | CASSLGRSMNTEAFF
13 | TRBJ1-2 | TRBV2 | CARKHRGNYGYTF
13 | TRBJ2-4 | TRBV6-5 | CASSEVAKNIQYF
13 | TRBJ2-1 | TRBV9 | CASTPWGVSEQFF
13 | TRBJ2-5 | TRBV11-3 | CASSPGLVETQYF
17 | TRBJ1-1 | TRBV19 | CASSITLETGMNTEAFF
15 | TRBJ1-5 | TRBV7-2 | CASSLEGVGNQPQHF
15 | TRBJ2-2 | TRBV30 | CASKRGDLNTGELFF
16 | TRBJ1-6 | TRBV30 | CAWTGTGVSYNSPLHF
15 | TRBJ1-1 | TRBV6-5 | CASSRTTGGNTEAFF
14 | TRBJ1-1 | TRBV7-8 | CASSTTGTITEAFF
14 | TRBJ2-1 | TRBV9 | CASSVGAASNEQFF